Below, 32 T cell receptor beta chains from the same sample are listed, as sequenced in a study of control samples from healthy donors and cancer patients. TCRdb's copy holds only in-frame clones and misses some; the assay was immunoSEQ multiplex PCR. The table shows around 71,000 clones, with less than 95% occurring only once. The source material was PBMCs. The receptors come from a woman aged 45-59 years with colorectal cancer.

The chain uses TRBV7-2 and TRBJ2-3, with a possible D match to TRBD1 (6 bases). The CDR3 is made up of 16 amino acids. In germline, CDR1 is SGHTA, CDR2 FQGNSA. Trimming took 0 bases from V and 2 from J, leaving 12 bases between them. The CDR3 sequence: CASSLALQGSTDTQYF. For the CDR3, the DNA is TGTGCCAGCAGCTTAGCGCTTCAGGGGTCCACAGATACGCAGTATTTT.

The gene calls are TRBV5-1 and TRBJ2-5; 10 bases are shared with TRBD2. V was pared by 2 bases and J by 3 bases, with 10 bases of the junction left unmatched. Germline CDR1 and CDR2: SGHRS and YFSETQ. This CDR3 is 17 amino acids long. CDR3 in amino acids: CASSLQTGLAAKETQYF. The CDR3 DNA reads TGCGCCAGCAGCTTACAAACTGGACTAGCGGCAAAAGAGACCCAGTACTTC.

V and J are TRBV18 and TRBJ1-1; TRBD1 might be the D (6 bases). The CDR3 has 15 residues. CDR1 is KGHSH and CDR2 is LQKENI in the germline V gene. V gave up 3 bases and J gave up 0 bases, with 11 bases separating them. The CDR3 DNA reads TGTGCCAGCTCACCCCAGAGACAGGTGAACACTGAAGCTTTCTTT. It yields the protein CASSPQRQVNTEAFF. The variable domain in full, completed from reference TRBV18 and TRBJ1-1, reads NAGVMQNPRHLVRRRGQEARLRCSPMKGHSHVYWYRQLPEEGLKFMVYLQKENIIDESGMPKERFSAEFPKEGPSILRIQQVVRGDSAAYFCASSPQRQVNTEAFFGQGTRLTVV.

As for this clone: The CDR3 ends on some other residue instead of the conserved phenylalanine or tryptophan, so this is likely a read error. The V gene is TRBV6-6, the J gene TRBJ1-1; weak D call: TRBD1 (5 bases). Germline V lookup: CDR1 MNHNY, CDR2 SVGAGI (reference sequence). The CDR3 has 14 amino acids. Trimming took 5 bases from V and 1 from J, leaving 11 bases between them. In DNA form, the CDR3 reads TGTGCCAGCAGTCTGCAGACAGCGAACACTGAAGCTTTCTTG. It encodes CASSLQTANTEAFL.

A few counts support this clone. The V and J genes are TRBV9 and TRBJ2-3, with TRBD2 identical over 9 bases. V lost 0 bases and J lost 5; bases outside the gene matches: 7. This CDR3 has 16 residues. Germline CDR1 is SGDLS and CDR2 is YYNGEE. For the CDR3, the DNA is TGTGCCAGCAGCGTAGTTGGCGGGGGGGCCGGAGATACGCAGTATTTT. Translated, it gives CASSVVGGGAGDTQYF.

CDR3 DNA: TGCGCCAGCAGCGTGGACAGTCTGAACACTGAAGCTTTCTTT. Translation: CASSVDSLNTEAFF. The chain couples TRBV5-1 to TRBJ1-1; D is possibly TRBD1 (6 bases). Germline CDR1 SGHRS, CDR2 YFSETQ. The CDR3 has 14 amino acids. Trimming took 4 bases from V and 0 from J, leaving 10 bases between them. Using reference TRBV5-1 and TRBJ1-1 for the parts outside the CDR3, the full variable domain is KAGVTQTPRYLIKTRGQQVTLSCSPISGHRSVSWYQQTPGQGLQFLFEYFSETQRNKGNFPGRFSGRQFSNSRSEMNVSTLELGDSALYLCASSVDSLNTEAFFGQGTRLTVV.

This rearrangement joins TRBV5-1 to TRBJ2-1; D is possibly TRBD1 or TRBD2 (6 bases each). The CDR3 is 16 amino acids. Germline CDR1 SGHRS, CDR2 YFSETQ. Trimming stripped 0 bases from V and 0 bases from J, with 10 bases between. CDR3 in amino acids: CASSLDGGSSYNEQFF. As DNA, the CDR3 is TGCGCCAGCAGCTTGGACGGGGGCAGCTCCTACAATGAGCAGTTCTTC.

This clone is labeled medium-sized. V and J are TRBV19 and TRBJ2-2, with 7 bases lining up with TRBD1. With V trimmed by 7 bases and J by 2 bases, 10 bases remained unmatched. This CDR3 region has 16 residues. The V gene's germline CDR1 is LNHDA and CDR2 SQIVND (reference sequence). The CDR3 reads CASTLPGTVNTGELFF. CDR3 coding DNA: TGTGCCAGTACCCTCCCCGGGACAGTTAACACCGGGGAGCTGTTTTTT.

The chain carries TRBV6-1 and TRBJ1-5; D remains unclear. Trimming shortened V by 0 bases and J by 5 bases, and 17 bases separated the two germline ends. From germline, CDR1 is MNHNS and CDR2 SASEGT. This CDR3 has 17 amino acids. The CDR3 DNA follows: TGTGCCAGCAGTGAAGCCTTTACCCAGACTAAAGATCAGCCCCAGCATTTT. Residues: CASSEAFTQTKDQPQHF.

The chain is built from TRBV30 and TRBJ1-1; the D is unclear. V gave up 0 bases and J gave up 3 bases, with 8 bases separating them. The CDR3 contains 13 residues. Germline V gene lookup returns CDR1 GTSNPN and CDR2 SVGIG (reference sequence). The CDR3 is CAWSVSRDTEAFF. The CDR3 DNA follows: TGTGCCTGGAGTGTAAGTAGGGACACTGAAGCTTTCTTT.

The gene calls are TRBV9 and TRBJ2-6; D uncertain. This CDR3 contains 18 residues. Trimming removed 3 bases from V and 0 bases from J, with 16 bases in between. The V gene's germline CDR1 is SGDLS and CDR2 YYNGEE. CDR3 coding DNA: TGTGCCAGCAGCGGGTCGCCCAGGCAATACTCTGGGGCCAACGTCCTGACTTTC. As protein: CASSGSPRQYSGANVLTF.

This clone occurred once. This chain connects TRBV27 to TRBJ2-5; D might be TRBD2 (6 bases). The CDR3 length is 17 residues. Germline CDR1 MNHEY, CDR2 SMNVEV (reference sequence). Trimming pared 2 bases from V and 5 bases from J, leaving 21 bases between. In nucleotides, the CDR3 is TGTGCCAGCAGTTTACTTAGTGCCTTCGGGGGTAGGGAGACCCAGTACTTC. It specifies CASSLLSAFGGRETQYF.

The J gene is TRBJ1-2, the V gene TRBV5-1; the D gene is possibly TRBD1 (6 bases). This CDR3 is 14 amino acids long. The V end lost 5 bases, the J end lost 2 bases, and 13 bases lay between the germline ends. Germline-derived CDR1 and CDR2 are SGHRS and YFSETQ. The CDR3 reads CASRTDSSNYGYTF. The CDR3 nucleotides read TGCGCCAGCAGGACGGACAGCTCCAACTATGGCTACACCTTC.

CDR3 loop: CASSPPAGNHNEQFF. CDR3 nucleotides: TGTGCCAGCAGCCCCCCAGCCGGGAACCACAATGAGCAGTTCTTC. J is TRBJ2-1 and V is TRBV7-9, with D perhaps TRBD2 (5 bases). V was clipped by 5 bases and J by 5 bases, with 16 bases between them. This CDR3 region has 15 residues. CDR1 SEHNR and CDR2 FQNEAQ come from the germline V gene (reference sequence). Based on the CDR3 plus reference TRBV7-9 and TRBJ2-1, the full variable domain is DTGVSQNPRHKITKRGQNVTFRCDPISEHNRLYWYRQTLGQGPEFLTYFQNEAQLEKSRLLSDRFSAERPKGSFSTLEIQRTEQGDSAMYLCASSPPAGNHNEQFFGPGTRLTVL.

This sequence joins TRBV5-1 and TRBJ2-1; 10 bases match TRBD2. The CDR3 is made up of 14 amino acids. Germline V CDR1 and CDR2: SGHRS, YFSETQ. With 1 base clipped from V and 5 bases from J, the junction kept 0 bases outside the gene matches. The CDR3 is CASSLTSGNNEQFF. CDR3 nucleotide sequence: TGCGCCAGCAGCTTGACTAGCGGGAACAATGAGCAGTTCTTC.

The chain joins TRBV5-6 to TRBJ2-2; TRBD1 matches at 7 bases. The length of the CDR3 is 14 residues. After removal of 7 bases from V and 2 bases from J, the junction contained 5 bases not matched to a gene. CDR1 is SGHDT and CDR2 is YYEEEE in the germline V gene. The CDR3 region is CASGTDINTGELFF. In nucleotides, the CDR3 is TGTGCCAGCGGGACAGACATAAACACCGGGGAGCTGTTTTTT.

The genes are TRBV2 and TRBJ1-2; no firm D call. The CDR3 runs to 14 residues. The germline V and J ends were trimmed by 7 bases and 4 bases, with 16 bases remaining between them. CDR1 and CDR2 (germline): SNHLY, FYNNEI. In DNA form, the CDR3 reads TGTGCCAGCACCCAGATGGAGGAAAGCTATGGCTACACCTTC. Protein product: CASTQMEESYGYTF.

The rearrangement joins TRBV19 to TRBJ2-2, with D tentatively TRBD2 (6 bases). The CDR3 contains 16 residues. Trimming shortened V by 6 bases and J by 2 bases, and 16 bases separated the two germline ends. Germline CDR1 is LNHDA and CDR2 is SQIVND (reference sequence). The CDR3 protein is CASRRTGTSNTGELFF. CDR3 in DNA: TGTGCCAGTAGAAGAACCGGGACTTCAAACACCGGGGAGCTGTTTTTT.

This clone appeared once. The genes are TRBV5-1 and TRBJ2-3; 7 nucleotides align to TRBD2. With V trimmed by 2 bases and J by 0 bases, 3 bases remained unmatched. Germline values: CDR1 SGHRS, CDR2 YFSETQ. This CDR3 is 15 amino acids long. The CDR3 coding sequence is TGCGCCAGCAGCTTTCAGCGGGGTAGCACAGATACGCAGTATTTT. Translated, it gives CASSFQRGSTDTQYF.

CDR3 DNA: TGTGCCAGCAGCTTAAGCGGGGGGGCCTACAATGAGCAGTTCTTC. Translation: CASSLSGGAYNEQFF. V usage is TRBV7-3 and J usage is TRBJ2-1, with 9 nucleotides matching TRBD2. The CDR3 covers 15 residues. Trimming cost V 1 base and J 2 bases; bases outside gene matches: 0. Per the germline V gene, CDR1 is SGHTA and CDR2 is FQGTGA.

This clone is a singleton in its sample. The chain combines TRBV7-2 with TRBJ2-3; D unclear. The germline V and J ends were trimmed by 1 base and 3 bases, with 8 bases remaining between them. The germline gives CDR1 SGHTA, CDR2 FQGNSA. CDR3 length: 14 amino acids. The CDR3 DNA is TGTGCCAGCAGCTTAGTTTATCAAACAGATACGCAGTATTTT. This codes for CASSLVYQTDTQYF.

This clone has only a few counts. The rearrangement uses TRBV19 and TRBJ2-2; perhaps TRBD1 as D (7 bases). From germline, CDR1 is LNHDA and CDR2 SQIVND (reference sequence). There are 13 residues in the CDR3. The germline V and J ends were trimmed by 11 bases and 3 bases, with 13 bases remaining between them. For the CDR3, the DNA is TGTGCCGTAGGCAGGGGGGACACCGGGGAGCTGTTTTTT. Translated: CAVGRGDTGELFF.

The chain links TRBV30 to TRBJ1-4; D unresolved. The CDR3 is 14 amino acids. Germline V gives CDR1 GTSNPN, CDR2 SVGIG (reference sequence). V lost 0 bases, J lost 0 bases, and 5 bases lay in between. The CDR3 nucleotides are TGTGCCTGGAGTGTCCACGCAACTAATGAAAAACTGTTTTTT. Amino acids: CAWSVHATNEKLFF.

The chain has TRBV27 and TRBJ2-2; 13 bases are shared with TRBD2. The ends lost 6 bases at V and 6 bases at J; junction bases unmatched: 7. Germline CDR1 and CDR2: MNHEY and SMNVEV (reference sequence). The CDR3 sequence is 16 residues long. CDR3 residues: CASSPRGLAGPGELFF. The CDR3 DNA sequence: TGTGCCAGCAGCCCGCGGGGACTAGCGGGGCCCGGGGAGCTGTTTTTT.

The chain uses TRBV7-9 and TRBJ1-4, with TRBD1 identical over 7 bases. Trimming removed 6 bases from V and 3 bases from J; junction bases left unmatched: 4. In germline, CDR1 is SEHNR, CDR2 FQNEAQ (reference sequence). This CDR3 is built from 14 residues. CDR3 sequence (DNA): TGTGCCAGCAGAACGGGGACAGCTAATGAAAAACTGTTTTTT. It is translated as CASRTGTANEKLFF.

The chain recombines TRBV5-1 with TRBJ2-3; 7 bases map to TRBD1. The CDR3 totals 13 residues. V was clipped by 2 bases and J by 3 bases; unmatched bases: 0. CDR1 SGHRS and CDR2 YFSETQ come from the germline V gene. CDR3 bases: TGCGCCAGCAGCTTCAGGGGGACAGATACGCAGTATTTT. This gives the protein CASSFRGTDTQYF. Drawing the rest from reference TRBV5-1 and TRBJ2-3, the complete variable domain is KAGVTQTPRYLIKTRGQQVTLSCSPISGHRSVSWYQQTPGQGLQFLFEYFSETQRNKGNFPGRFSGRQFSNSRSEMNVSTLELGDSALYLCASSFRGTDTQYFGPGTRLTVL.

The V gene is TRBV19, the J gene TRBJ1-3; D gene unclear. CDR3 length: 13 residues. V was clipped by 10 bases and J by 0 bases, with 10 bases between them. The germline V gene has CDR1 LNHDA and CDR2 SQIVND (reference sequence). Here the CDR3 reads CATGSSSGNTIYF. DNA of the CDR3: TGTGCCACCGGGTCTAGCTCTGGAAACACCATATATTTT.

The chain couples TRBV19 to TRBJ2-3; 9 bases are shared with TRBD2. This CDR3 comprises 13 residues. V was pared by 7 bases and J by 4 bases, with 3 bases of the junction left unmatched. CDR1 is LNHDA, CDR2 SQIVND, per germline (reference sequence). DNA of the CDR3: TGTGCCAGTACTAGCGGGGTGGCAGATACGCAGTATTTT. Amino acid sequence: CASTSGVADTQYF.

This chain joins TRBV7-6 and TRBJ2-7; D ambiguous. Germline-derived CDR1 and CDR2 are SGHVS and FNYEAQ. This CDR3 has 13 residues. V was shortened by 2 bases and J by 7 bases, with 12 bases between the two germline ends. The CDR3, as DNA: TGTGCCAGCAGCTTACAATCTTCTGTGGAGCAGTACTTC. Encoded protein: CASSLQSSVEQYF. The whole variable domain, remainder taken from reference TRBV7-6 and TRBJ2-7, is GAGVSQSPRYKVTKRGQDVALRCDPISGHVSLYWYRQALGQGPEFLTYFNYEAQQDKSGLPNDRFSAERPEGSISTLTIQRTEQRDSAMYRCASSLQSSVEQYFGPGTRLTVT.

The gene calls are TRBV21-1 and TRBJ2-3; the table's D call of TRBD1 was not tested on the DNA. TRBV21-1 constitutes a pseudogene. This CDR3 region has 16 residues. The CDR3 region has the DNA TGTGCCAGCAGCATACAGCCTCCTCCTAGCACAGATACGCAGTATTTT. This codes for CASSIQPPPSTDTQYF.

The chain carries TRBV24-1 and TRBJ2-5; no reliable D call. Germline CDR1 KGHDR, CDR2 SFDVKD. This CDR3 spans 13 amino acids. V was pared by 4 bases and J by 4 bases, with 9 bases between. The CDR3 reads CATSDGHGETQYF. In DNA form, the CDR3 reads TGTGCCACCAGTGACGGCCATGGAGAGACCCAGTACTTC.

This chain links TRBV27 with TRBJ2-2, with D possibly matching TRBD1 (5 bases). V was trimmed by 7 bases and J by 0 bases, leaving 15 bases between them. The CDR3 contains 16 residues. Looked up from germline, CDR1 is MNHEY and CDR2 is SMNVEV (reference sequence). CDR3 protein: CASKRLQGTNTGELFF. The CDR3 nucleotides read TGTGCCAGCAAACGCCTCCAGGGAACGAACACCGGGGAGCTGTTTTTT.